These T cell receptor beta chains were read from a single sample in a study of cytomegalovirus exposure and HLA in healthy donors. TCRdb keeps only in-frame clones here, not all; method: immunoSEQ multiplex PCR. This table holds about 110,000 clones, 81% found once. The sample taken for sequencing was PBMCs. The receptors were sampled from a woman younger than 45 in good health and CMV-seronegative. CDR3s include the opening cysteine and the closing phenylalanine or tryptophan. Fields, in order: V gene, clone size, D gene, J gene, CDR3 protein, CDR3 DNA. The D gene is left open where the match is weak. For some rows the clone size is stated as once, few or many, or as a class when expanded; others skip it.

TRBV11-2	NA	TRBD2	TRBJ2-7	CASSLPAAGGKDEQYF	TGTGCCAGCAGCTTACCCGCGGCGGGAGGGAAGGACGAGCAGTACTTC
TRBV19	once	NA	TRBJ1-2	CASSMRQEDYGYTF	TGTGCCAGTAGTATGAGGCAGGAGGACTATGGCTACACCTTC
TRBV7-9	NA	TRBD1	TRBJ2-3	CASSSDRGYTQYF	TGTGCCAGCAGCTCGGACAGGGGATATACGCAGTATTTT
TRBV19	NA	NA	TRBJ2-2	CASSIKEGTGELFF	TGTGCCAGTAGTATAAAAGAGGGCACCGGGGAGCTGTTTTTT
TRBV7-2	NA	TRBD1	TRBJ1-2	CASSLAGTGDYGYTF	TGTGCCAGCAGCTTAGCCGGGACAGGGGACTATGGCTACACCTTC
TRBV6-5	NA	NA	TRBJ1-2	CASSSAAAANYGYTF	TGTGCCAGCAGCTCTGCCGCGGCCGCGAACTATGGCTACACCTTC
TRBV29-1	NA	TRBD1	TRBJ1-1	CSVVPQGGNTEAFF	TGCAGCGTTGTACCTCAGGGGGGGAACACTGAAGCTTTCTTT
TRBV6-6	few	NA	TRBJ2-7	CASSYSTGSSYEQYF	TGTGCCAGCAGTTACAGTACAGGAAGCTCCTACGAGCAGTACTTC
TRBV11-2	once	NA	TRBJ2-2	CASSLVGQSTGELFF	TGTGCCAGCAGCTTAGTAGGACAGAGCACCGGGGAGCTGTTTTTT
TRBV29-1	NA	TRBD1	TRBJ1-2	CSVQGGLGYTF	TGCAGCGTACAGGGGGGACTGGGCTACACCTTC
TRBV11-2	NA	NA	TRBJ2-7	CASSSSVSEQYF	TGTGCCAGCAGCTCCTCCGTGAGTGAGCAGTACTTC
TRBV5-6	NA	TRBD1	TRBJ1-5	CASSSGTGGSNQPQHF	TGTGCCAGCAGCTCCGGGACAGGGGGGTCCAATCAGCCCCAGCATTTT
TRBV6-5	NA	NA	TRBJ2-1	CASSQIGGGGEQFF	TGTGCCAGCAGTCAGATTGGGGGAGGGGGTGAGCAGTTCTTC
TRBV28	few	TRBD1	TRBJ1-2	CASRPTGGAGGYTF	TGTGCCAGCAGACCGACAGGGGGCGCGGGTGGCTACACCTTC
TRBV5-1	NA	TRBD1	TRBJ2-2	CASSPGQGANTGELFF	TGCGCCAGCAGCCCTGGACAGGGGGCGAACACCGGGGAGCTGTTTTTT
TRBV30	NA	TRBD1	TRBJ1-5	CAWGDRGNQPQHF	TGTGCCTGGGGTGACAGGGGCAATCAGCCCCAGCATTTT
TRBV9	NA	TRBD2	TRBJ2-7	CASSVGGSGSGEQYF	TGTGCCAGCAGCGTAGGCGGTAGCGGGAGCGGGGAGCAGTACTTC
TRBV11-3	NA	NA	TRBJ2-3	CASSLGPSPPDTQYF	TGTGCCAGCAGCTTAGGTCCCAGTCCCCCAGATACGCAGTATTTT
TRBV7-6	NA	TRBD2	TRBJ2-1	CASSPRLAGADNEQFF	TGTGCCAGCAGCCCTCGACTAGCGGGAGCAGACAATGAGCAGTTCTTC
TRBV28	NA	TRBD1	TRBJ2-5	CASSFIAGQGALVTQYF	TGTGCCAGCAGTTTTATAGCGGGACAGGGGGCCCTGGTGACCCAGTACTTC
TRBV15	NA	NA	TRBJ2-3	CATSRVGGWASSTDTQYF	TGTGCCACCAGCAGAGTAGGTGGGTGGGCTTCTAGCACAGATACGCAGTATTTT
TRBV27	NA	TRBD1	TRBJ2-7	CASSPRGTAYEQYF	TGTGCCAGCAGCCCCAGGGGGACAGCGTACGAGCAGTACTTC
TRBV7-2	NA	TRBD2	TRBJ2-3	CATTPPGGGDTDTQYF	TGTGCCACCACCCCACCGGGAGGCGGGGACACAGATACGCAGTATTTT
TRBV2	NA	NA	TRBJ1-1	CASSGSDPRRQVGTEAFF	TGTGCCAGCAGTGGGTCCGATCCACGGAGACAGGTCGGCACTGAAGCTTTCTTT
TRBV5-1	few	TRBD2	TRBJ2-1	CASSSLTSGSNNEQFF	TGCGCCAGCAGCTCCCTTACTAGCGGGAGCAACAATGAGCAGTTCTTC